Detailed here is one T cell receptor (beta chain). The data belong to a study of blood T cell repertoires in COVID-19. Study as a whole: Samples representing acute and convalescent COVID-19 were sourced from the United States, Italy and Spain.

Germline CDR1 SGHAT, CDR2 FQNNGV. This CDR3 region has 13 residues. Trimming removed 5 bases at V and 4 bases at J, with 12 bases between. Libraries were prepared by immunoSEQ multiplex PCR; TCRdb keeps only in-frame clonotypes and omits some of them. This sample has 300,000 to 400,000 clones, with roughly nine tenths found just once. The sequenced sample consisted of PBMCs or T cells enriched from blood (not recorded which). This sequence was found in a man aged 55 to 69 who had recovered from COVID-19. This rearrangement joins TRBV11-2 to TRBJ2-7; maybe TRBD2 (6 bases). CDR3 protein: CASSRERPYEQYF. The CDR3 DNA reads TGTGCCAGCAGCCGGGAGAGGCCTTACGAGCAGTACTTC.